Sequencing of this T cell receptor beta chain was carried out in a study of CD8 T cells in Susac syndrome. TEMRA cells were FACS-enriched, with CD8+ and CD4+ T cells isolated negatively. An input of 0.5 to 1 ug of RNA was subjected to reverse transcription using random hexamers. The amplification used immunoSEQ multiplex PCR on TCR beta CDR3; it spanned 54 Vbeta and 13 Jbeta. TCRdb re-analysed the immunoSEQ multiplex PCR reads in MiXCR, keeping a single row per CDR3 protein. The sample consists of roughly 190,000 distinct CDR3 sequences, approximately 94% of them appearing once. CDR3 length: 12 amino acids. V lost 7 bases, J lost 10 bases, and 17 bases lay in between. Germline assignment: CDR1 DFQATT and CDR2 SNEGSKA (reference sequence). This clonotype was seen only once.

Sequencing was performed on CD4+ T cells from PBMCs. J is TRBJ1-5 and V is TRBV20-1, with D tentatively TRBD1 (5 bases). This clonotype was sampled from a human donor in good health. The CDR3 DNA follows: TGCAGTGGAGGAGGGGTTGTCCACCCCCAGCATTTT. Residues: CSGGGVVHPQHF.